This passage covers 11 T cell receptor beta chains from one sample sequenced in a study of Ad26.COV2.S vaccination and SARS-CoV-2 variants. As for treatment: about 20 received Ad26.COV2.S at low or high dose, single or two shots; five or six received placebo; per-sample allocation not given. Sampling occurred on day 63 after the first vaccine or placebo injection. The table came from immunoSEQ multiplex PCR; TCRdb's copy has only in-frame clones and leaves some out. The repertoire consists of around 300,000 clones, with about 85% occurring once and the leading ten covering around 6.4%. Sequencing used peripheral blood, obtained in a trial of Ad26.COV2.S vaccine versus placebo. These receptor sequences come from a person aged 18-65 years who received the Ad26.COV2.S COVID-19 vaccine or a placebo.

This chain joins TRBV4-3 and TRBJ1-3; possible D gene TRBD1, 5 bases. The CDR3 is 18 residues long. The V and J ends lost 0 bases and 0 bases respectively, with 15 bases between them. The germline gives CDR1 LGHNA, CDR2 YSLEER. The CDR3 protein is CASSQDSGPNYSGNTIYF. The CDR3 nucleotides are TGCGCCAGCAGCCAAGATTCAGGGCCTAATTACTCTGGAAACACCATATATTTT.

The gene calls are TRBV3-1 (or the pseudogene TRBV3-2) and TRBJ2-2; D gene uncertain. CDR1 and CDR2 from the germline V gene are LGHDT and YNNKEL (reference sequence). Trimming cost V 7 bases and J 0 bases, with 9 bases left between them. This CDR3 contains 14 residues. CDR3 residues: CASKERTNTGELFF. The CDR3 bases are TGTGCCAGCAAGGAGCGAACGAACACCGGGGAGCTGTTTTTT.

The chain links TRBV14 to TRBJ2-7, with D perhaps TRBD1 or TRBD2 (5 bases each). Per germline, CDR1 SGHDN and CDR2 FVKESK. The CDR3 is 12 residues long. V lost 6 bases to trimming and J lost 7 bases, with 13 bases between them. CDR3 coding DNA: TGTGCCAGCAGTCCGGGGCCCGGGGAGCAGTACTTC. Its protein is CASSPGPGEQYF.

V is TRBV28 and J is TRBJ1-2; 7 bases agree with TRBD1. V dropped 2 bases and J dropped 4; count of bases not matched to a gene: 4. Looked up from germline, CDR1 is MDHEN and CDR2 is SYDVKM. CDR3 length: 14 residues. Here the CDR3 reads CASSLDTGVYGYTF. CDR3 DNA sequence: TGTGCCAGCAGTTTAGATACAGGGGTCTATGGCTACACCTTC.

The rearrangement links TRBV19 to TRBJ1-5; tentative D call: TRBD1 (6 bases). Germline loops: CDR1 LNHDA, CDR2 SQIVND (reference sequence). The CDR3 sequence is 14 residues long. Trimming stripped 8 bases from V and 0 bases from J, with 11 bases between. CDR3 coding DNA: TGTGCCAGTGTAGCCAGGGGTAGCAATCAGCCCCAGCATTTT. It specifies CASVARGSNQPQHF.

CDR3 nucleotides: TGTGCCAGCAGCTCCGCTCGCAGTGCTAACTATGGCTACACCTTC. Translating gives CASSSARSANYGYTF. The chain couples TRBV7-6 to TRBJ1-2; no clear D gene. Germline V gene lookup returns CDR1 SGHVS and CDR2 FNYEAQ. V was clipped by 4 bases and J by 0 bases, with 12 bases between them. The length of the CDR3 is 15 residues.

This chain links TRBV6-5 with TRBJ1-2, with TRBD1 as a possible D gene (5 bases). The germline gives CDR1 MNHEY, CDR2 SVGAGI. Trimming stripped 6 bases from V and 4 bases from J, with 12 bases between. The CDR3 totals 13 residues. The CDR3 sequence: CASSRDWAYGYTF. CDR3 sequence (DNA): TGTGCCAGCAGCAGGGATTGGGCCTATGGCTACACCTTC.

V usage is TRBV7-3 and J usage is TRBJ1-6; D is possibly TRBD1 (5 bases). Germline-derived CDR1 and CDR2 are SGHTA and FQGTGA. This CDR3 comprises 15 residues. Trimming left V 4 bases short and J 7 bases short, with 14 bases between. CDR3 coding DNA: TGTGCCAGCAGCTCATCCGGGACGTCCAATTCACCCCTCCACTTT. Encoded protein: CASSSSGTSNSPLHF. Full variable domain (outside the CDR3, taken from reference TRBV7-3 and TRBJ1-6): GAGVSQTPSNKVTEKGKYVELRCDPISGHTALYWYRQSLGQGPEFLIYFQGTGAADDSGLPNDRFFAVRPEGSVSTLKIQRTERGDSAVYLCASSSSGTSNSPLHFGNGTRLTVT.

This chain uses TRBV30 with TRBJ2-6, with 10 nucleotides matching TRBD1. With 5 bases clipped from V and 2 bases from J, the junction kept 6 bases outside the gene matches. CDR1 is GTSNPN and CDR2 is SVGIG in the germline V gene (reference sequence). This CDR3 has 16 residues. CDR3 sequence reads: CAWELTGGTGANVLTF. The CDR3 DNA is TGTGCCTGGGAACTGACAGGGGGCACTGGGGCCAACGTCCTGACTTTC.

The V call is TRBV3-1 (or the pseudogene TRBV3-2), the J call TRBJ2-1, with D perhaps TRBD1 (5 bases). The V and J ends lost 4 bases and 0 bases respectively, with 16 bases between them. The CDR3 consists of 17 residues. Germline CDR1 is LGHDT and CDR2 is YNNKEL (reference sequence). CDR3 in amino acids: CASSPSRGPSSYNEQFF. CDR3 nucleotide sequence: TGTGCCAGCAGCCCGTCTAGGGGCCCGAGCTCCTACAATGAGCAGTTCTTC.

V and J are TRBV27 and TRBJ2-5, with a tentative D call TRBD2 (6 bases). The CDR3 spans 14 residues. Germline values: CDR1 MNHEY, CDR2 SMNVEV (reference sequence). The V gene lost 7 bases and the J gene lost 5 bases, with 17 bases spanning the gap. CDR3 sequence (DNA): TGTGCCAGCATGGAGGGCTATAAGACGGAGACCCAGTACTTC. This gives the protein CASMEGYKTETQYF.